Below are 13 T cell receptor beta chains sequenced from a single sample in a study of CD8+ T cells in alopecia areata. Treatment specified: oral pan-JAK inhibitor, 5-10 mg twice daily. RNA extraction and reverse transcription yielded cDNA as sequencing template. Sequencing was performed with immunoSEQ multiplex PCR; in TCRdb, only in-frame clones are kept and a portion is missing. The sample lists 50,000 to 65,000 clones, roughly 46% occurring once. The sample consisted of CD8+ T cells sorted from blood, taken at approximately week 36, from a patient treated with tofacitinib. The receptors here all came from a human donor with alopecia areata.

J is TRBJ2-7 and V is TRBV6-6; perhaps TRBD2 as D (5 bases). Trimming took 6 bases from V and 7 from J, leaving 13 bases between them. CDR3 size: 12 residues. Germline V gives CDR1 MNHNY, CDR2 SVGAGI (reference sequence). Written as DNA, the CDR3 is TGTGCCAGCAGCAGGACTGAACGAGAGCAGTACTTC. This encodes CASSRTEREQYF.

This chain links TRBV4-1 with TRBJ1-2; D call uncertain. In germline, CDR1 is MGHRA, CDR2 YSYEKL. V shed 1 base and J shed 4 bases, with 10 bases lying between them. CDR3 length equals 14 residues. CDR3 residues: CASSQGPGVYGYTF. Written as DNA, the CDR3 is TGCGCCAGCAGCCAAGGACCTGGGGTCTATGGCTACACCTTC.

This chain connects TRBV9 to TRBJ1-1; no clear D gene. The CDR3 totals 13 residues. V shed 1 base and J shed 2 bases, with 6 bases lying between them. CDR1 is SGDLS, CDR2 YYNGEE, per germline. The CDR3 bases are TGTGCCAGCAGCGTATACGTTAACACTGAAGCTTTCTTT. Translation gives CASSVYVNTEAFF. Full variable domain (missing parts from reference TRBV9 and TRBJ1-1): DSGVTQTPKHLITATGQRVTLRCSPRSGDLSVYWYQQSLDQGLQFLIQYYNGEERAKGNILERFSAQQFPDLHSELNLSSLELGDSALYFCASSVYVNTEAFFGQGTRLTVV.

This clone has more than one count but fewer than ten. The chain joins TRBV29-1 to TRBJ1-5; 10 nucleotides match TRBD1. Per germline, CDR1 SQVTM and CDR2 ANQGSEA. The V gene end was trimmed by 7 bases and the J gene end by 6 bases; junction bases not matched to a gene: 6. CDR3 length: 13 amino acids. CDR3 protein: CSAWTGGSQPQHF. CDR3 sequence (DNA): TGCAGCGCATGGACAGGGGGGAGTCAGCCCCAGCATTTT.

This clone was seen only a few times. The chain employs TRBV29-1 and TRBJ1-1, with TRBD1 as a possible D gene (5 bases). CDR1 is SQVTM, CDR2 ANQGSEA, per germline. CDR3 length: 12 amino acids. V was cut by 3 bases and J by 3 bases, with 8 bases left in between. The CDR3 DNA sequence: TGCAGCGTTGACAGGGAGTACACTGAAGCTTTCTTT. Protein sequence: CSVDREYTEAFF.

The chain recombines TRBV7-9 with TRBJ2-1; 7 bases agree with TRBD2. V lost 5 bases, J lost 13 bases, and 14 bases stayed unmatched. CDR3 length: 14 residues. Germline CDR1 is SEHNR and CDR2 is FQNEAQ (reference sequence). CDR3 nucleotide sequence: TGTGCCAGCAGCCCCAGGGACCGGCGGGAGCCTCAGTTCTTC. Amino acids: CASSPRDRREPQFF.

This chain uses TRBV11-2 with TRBJ2-1; D is unclear. This CDR3 has 16 residues. CDR1 SGHAT and CDR2 FQNNGV come from the germline V gene. Trimming took off 5 bases at V and 7 bases at J, with 21 bases between the two ends. CDR3 nucleotide sequence: TGTGCCAGCAGCCCCCAGGACCGCGAGCTGGGGAATGAGCAGTTCTTC. Translating gives CASSPQDRELGNEQFF.

V and J are TRBV27 and TRBJ2-7; D possibly matches TRBD1 or TRBD2 (6 bases each). The V and J ends lost 7 bases and 2 bases respectively, with 15 bases between them. The CDR3 is 14 residues long. Germline lookup yields CDR1 MNHEY and CDR2 SMNVEV (reference sequence). CDR3 loop: CASTRRGDTYEQYF. Here the CDR3 DNA reads TGTGCCAGCACCAGGAGGGGGGACACCTACGAGCAGTACTTC.

The count of this clone is one. This chain joins TRBV5-6 and TRBJ2-5; D may be TRBD2 (5 bases). This CDR3 has 13 residues. Germline CDR1 is SGHDT and CDR2 is YYEEEE. The V end lost 4 bases, the J end lost 2 bases, and 9 bases lay between the germline ends. The CDR3 loop reads CASSPGRQETQYF. Written as DNA, the CDR3 is TGTGCCAGCAGCCCTGGGAGACAAGAGACCCAGTACTTC.

V is TRBV4-3 and J is TRBJ1-5; D not certain. The germline V and J ends were trimmed by 1 base and 7 bases, with 8 bases remaining between them. Germline V gene lookup returns CDR1 LGHNA and CDR2 YSLEER. The CDR3 totals 13 residues. The CDR3: CASSQGPRQPQHF. The CDR3 nucleotides read TGCGCCAGCAGCCAAGGACCGAGGCAGCCCCAGCATTTT.

The chain has TRBV29-1 and TRBJ2-2; 10 bases line up with TRBD1. Germline CDR1 and CDR2: SQVTM and ANQGSEA. V lost 3 bases to trimming and J lost 7 bases; unmatched junction nucleotides: 17. The CDR3 covers 18 residues. DNA of the CDR3: TGCAGCGTTGATCTACTCGTGGGGGGACAGGGGACTGTCGGGGAGCTGTTTTTT. Protein product: CSVDLLVGGQGTVGELFF.

This clone was seen a few times. This chain uses TRBV27 with TRBJ1-5; a weak D match, TRBD1 (5 bases). This CDR3 has 14 amino acids. V shed 6 bases and J shed 5 bases, with 14 bases lying between them. The germline gives CDR1 MNHEY, CDR2 SMNVEV (reference sequence). The CDR3 coding sequence is TGTGCCAGCAGCCAATCAGGGATATATCAGCCCCAGCATTTT. It codes for CASSQSGIYQPQHF.

V and J are TRBV27 and TRBJ2-7; D is unclear. This CDR3 has 11 amino acids. V was trimmed by 4 bases and J by 2 bases, leaving 3 bases between them. Germline-derived CDR1 and CDR2 are MNHEY and SMNVEV (reference sequence). CDR3 sequence reads: CASSSAYEQYF. The CDR3 DNA reads as TGTGCCAGCAGTTCCGCCTACGAGCAGTACTTC.